Sequencing of this TCR beta chain was carried out in a study of T-cell reconstitution after alpha-beta-depleted transplantation in children. A TCRbeta library incorporating unique molecular identifiers was prepared. TCRdb reprocessed the PCR reads with MiXCR, giving one entry per CDR3 protein. The sample records 420,000 or so distinct CDR3 sequences, 11% being singletons. This clonotype was recorded at least ten times. The clonotype was recovered from a human donor who donated a stem cell graft to a child with acute myeloid leukemia. Sequencing was performed on PBMCs from the stem cell graft donor, taken from the stem cell graft.

CDR3 region: CASSYSTAANYGYTF. As DNA, the CDR3 is TGTGCCAGCAGTTACTCGACGGCTGCGAACTATGGCTACACCTTC. The V and J genes are TRBV6-5 and TRBJ1-2, with D uncertain. The V gene's germline CDR1 is MNHEY and CDR2 SVGAGI. Trimming stripped 0 bases from V and 2 bases from J, with 10 bases between. This CDR3 spans 15 amino acids.